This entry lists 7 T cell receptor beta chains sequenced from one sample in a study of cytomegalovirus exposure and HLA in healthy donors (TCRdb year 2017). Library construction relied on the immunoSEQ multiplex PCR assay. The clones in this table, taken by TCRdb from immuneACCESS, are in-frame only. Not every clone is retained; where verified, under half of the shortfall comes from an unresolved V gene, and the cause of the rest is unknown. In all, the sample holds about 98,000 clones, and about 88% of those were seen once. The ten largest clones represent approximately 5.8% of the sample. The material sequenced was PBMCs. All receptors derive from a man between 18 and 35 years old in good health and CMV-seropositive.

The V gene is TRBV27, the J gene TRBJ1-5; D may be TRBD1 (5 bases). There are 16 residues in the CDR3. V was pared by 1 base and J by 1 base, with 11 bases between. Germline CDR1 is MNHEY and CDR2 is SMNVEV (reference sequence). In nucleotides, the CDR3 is TGTGCCAGCAGTTTATATCCCCCAGGGAGCAATCAGCCCCAGCATTTT. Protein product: CASSLYPPGSNQPQHF.

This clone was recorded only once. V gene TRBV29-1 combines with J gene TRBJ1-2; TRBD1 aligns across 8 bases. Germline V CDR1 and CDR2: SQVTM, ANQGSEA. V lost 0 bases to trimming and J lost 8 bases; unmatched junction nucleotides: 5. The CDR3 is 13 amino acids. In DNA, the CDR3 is TGCAGCGTTGAAGATAGGACAGGGTACGGCTACACCTTC. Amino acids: CSVEDRTGYGYTF.

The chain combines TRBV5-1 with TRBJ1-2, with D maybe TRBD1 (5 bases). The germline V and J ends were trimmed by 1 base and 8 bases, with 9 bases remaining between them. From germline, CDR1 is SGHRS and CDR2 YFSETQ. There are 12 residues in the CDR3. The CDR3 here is CASSLLGVGYTF. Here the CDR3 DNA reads TGCGCCAGCAGCTTGTTAGGGGTCGGCTACACCTTC.

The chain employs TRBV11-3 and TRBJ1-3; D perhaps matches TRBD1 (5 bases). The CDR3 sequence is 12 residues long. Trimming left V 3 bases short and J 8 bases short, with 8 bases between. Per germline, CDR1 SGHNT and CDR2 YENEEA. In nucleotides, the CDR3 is TGTGCCAGCAGCTTCCAGGGCGACACCATATATTTT. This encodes CASSFQGDTIYF.

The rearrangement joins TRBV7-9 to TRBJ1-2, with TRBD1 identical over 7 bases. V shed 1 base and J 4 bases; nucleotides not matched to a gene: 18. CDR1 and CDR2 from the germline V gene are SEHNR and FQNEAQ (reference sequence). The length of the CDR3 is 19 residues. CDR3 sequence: CASSLGLQGPLLWFYGYTF. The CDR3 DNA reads TGTGCCAGCAGCTTAGGTCTACAGGGGCCCCTTCTGTGGTTCTATGGCTACACCTTC.

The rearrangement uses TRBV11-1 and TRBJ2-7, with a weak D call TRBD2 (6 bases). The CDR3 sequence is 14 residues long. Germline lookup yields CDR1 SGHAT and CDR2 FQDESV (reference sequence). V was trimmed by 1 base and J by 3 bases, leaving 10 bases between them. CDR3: CASSLGGRFYEQYF. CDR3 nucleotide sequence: TGTGCCAGCAGCTTAGGGGGGAGGTTCTACGAGCAGTACTTC.

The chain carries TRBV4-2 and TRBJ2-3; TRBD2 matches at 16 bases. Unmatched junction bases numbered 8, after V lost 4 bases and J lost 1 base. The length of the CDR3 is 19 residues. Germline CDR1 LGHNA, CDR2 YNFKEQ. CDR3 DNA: TGTGCCAGCAGCCGAGAGGGACTAGCGGGGGGGACGGGCACAGATACGCAGTATTTT. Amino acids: CASSREGLAGGTGTDTQYF.